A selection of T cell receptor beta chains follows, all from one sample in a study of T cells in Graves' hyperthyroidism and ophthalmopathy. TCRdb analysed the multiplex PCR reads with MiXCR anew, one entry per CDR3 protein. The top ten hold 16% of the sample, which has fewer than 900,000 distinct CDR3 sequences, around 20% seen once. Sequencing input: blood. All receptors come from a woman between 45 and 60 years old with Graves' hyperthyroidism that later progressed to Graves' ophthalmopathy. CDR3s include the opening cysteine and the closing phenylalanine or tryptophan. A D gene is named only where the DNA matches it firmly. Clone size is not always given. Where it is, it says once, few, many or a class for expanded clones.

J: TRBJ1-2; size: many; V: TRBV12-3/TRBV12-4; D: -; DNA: TGTGCCAGCAGTTGGGACATCTATGGCTACACCTTC; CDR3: CASSWDIYGYTF
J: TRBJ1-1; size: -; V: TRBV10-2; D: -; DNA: TGCGCCAGCAGTGAGCCAGAGGGGGGCTGGATGAACACTGAAGCTTTCTTT; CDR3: CASSEPEGGWMNTEAFF
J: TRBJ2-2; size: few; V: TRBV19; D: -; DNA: TGTGCCAGTAGTCTCCAGCGCGGCCGGGAGCTGTTTTTT; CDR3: CASSLQRGRELFF
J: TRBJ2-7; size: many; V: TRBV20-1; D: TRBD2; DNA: TGCAGTGCTAGTTCGCCGGGACTAGCGGGGGAAACTTCCTCCTACGAGCAGTACTTC; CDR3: CSASSPGLAGETSSYEQYF
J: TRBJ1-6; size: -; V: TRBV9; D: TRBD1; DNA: TGTGCCAGCAGCGAGGGTTGGGACAGGGTAGGGTCCTATAATTCACCCCTCCACTTT; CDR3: CASSEGWDRVGSYNSPLHF
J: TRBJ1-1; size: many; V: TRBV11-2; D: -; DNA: TGTGCCAGCAGCTTCGATGGAGGGGCGAACACTGAAGCTTTCTTT; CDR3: CASSFDGGANTEAFF
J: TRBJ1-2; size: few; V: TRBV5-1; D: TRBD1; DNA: TGCGCCAGCAGCTTGGGCGGACAGGGGCTTAACTATGGCTACACCTTC; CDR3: CASSLGGQGLNYGYTF
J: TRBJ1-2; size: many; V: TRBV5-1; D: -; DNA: TGCGCCAGCAGCTTGGACTCCAGGGTTGGCTACACCTTC; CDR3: CASSLDSRVGYTF
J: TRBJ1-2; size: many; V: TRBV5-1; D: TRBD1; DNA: TGCGCCAGCAGCACAGGGGCGGGTTTTGGCTACACCTTC; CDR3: CASSTGAGFGYTF
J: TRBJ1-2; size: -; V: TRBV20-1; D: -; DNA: TGCAGTGCTCCTCAGGATAACTATGGCTACACCTTC; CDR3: CSAPQDNYGYTF
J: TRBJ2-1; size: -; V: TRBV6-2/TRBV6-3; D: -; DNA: TGTGCCAGCAGTTACTCGGGGCAGAACAATGAGCAGTTCTTC; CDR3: CASSYSGQNNEQFF
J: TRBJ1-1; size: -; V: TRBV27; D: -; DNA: TGTGCCAGCAGTTTATCAGTACCGAACACTGAAGCTTTCTTT; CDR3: CASSLSVPNTEAFF
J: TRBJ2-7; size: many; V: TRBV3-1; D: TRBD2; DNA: TGTGCCAGCAGACACGGACTAGCGGGGACCTACGAGCAGTACTTC; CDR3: CASRHGLAGTYEQYF
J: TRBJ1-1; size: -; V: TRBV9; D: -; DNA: TGTGCCAGCAGCGGCCTGGCGGGACGGAGCACTGAAGCTTTCTTT; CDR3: CASSGLAGRSTEAFF
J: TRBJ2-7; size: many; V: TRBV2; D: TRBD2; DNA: TGTGCCAGCAGCACCGGACTGGCGGGGGGAACCTACGAGCAGTACTTC; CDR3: CASSTGLAGGTYEQYF
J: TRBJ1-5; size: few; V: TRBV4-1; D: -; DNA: TGCGCCAGCAGCCGCCGCGACGATAGCAATCAGCCCCAGCATTTT; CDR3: CASSRRDDSNQPQHF
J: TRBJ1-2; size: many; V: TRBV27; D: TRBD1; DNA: TGTGCCAGCCAAATGGGGACAGGGATAGGTGGCTACACCTTC; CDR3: CASQMGTGIGGYTF
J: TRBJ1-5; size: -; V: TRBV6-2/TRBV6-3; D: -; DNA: TGTGCCAGCAGGGATGGGGTTCGGCGTTATAGCAATCAGCCCCAGCATTTT; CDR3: CASRDGVRRYSNQPQHF
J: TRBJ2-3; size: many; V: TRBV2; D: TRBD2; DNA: TGTGCCAGCAGTAAGGGGGTAGCGGGGGGGCCGACAGATACGCAGTATTTT; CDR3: CASSKGVAGGPTDTQYF
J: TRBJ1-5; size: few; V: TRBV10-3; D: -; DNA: TGTGCCATCAGACCTTCGGCGGAAGGCAATCAGCCCCAGCATTTT; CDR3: CAIRPSAEGNQPQHF
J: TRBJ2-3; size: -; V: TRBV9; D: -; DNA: TGTGCCAGCAGCGAGCTGCAGGGCAGACCCGCAGATACGCAGTATTTT; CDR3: CASSELQGRPADTQYF
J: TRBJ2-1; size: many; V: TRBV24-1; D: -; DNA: TGTGCCACCAGTGAGGGGGACTCACGTCTCTACAATGAGCAGTTCTTC; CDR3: CATSEGDSRLYNEQFF
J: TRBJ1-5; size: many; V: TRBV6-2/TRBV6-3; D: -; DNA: TGTGCCAGCAGTTACGCTTCCAGAGCGGGGCAGCCCCAGCATTTT; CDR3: CASSYASRAGQPQHF
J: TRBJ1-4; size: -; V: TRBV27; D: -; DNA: TGTGCCAGCAGTTTATCCACAAGGGGGGAAAAACTGTTTTTT; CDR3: CASSLSTRGEKLFF
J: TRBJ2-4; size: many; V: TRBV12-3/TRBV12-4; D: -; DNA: TGTGCCAGCAGTCCGGCAGGGCGGAACATTCAGTACTTC; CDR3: CASSPAGRNIQYF
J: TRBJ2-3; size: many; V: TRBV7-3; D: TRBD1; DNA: TGTGCCAGCAGCTTCGGACAGGGAATAGATACGCAGTATTTT; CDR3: CASSFGQGIDTQYF
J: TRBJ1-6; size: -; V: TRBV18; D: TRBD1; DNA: TGTGCCAGCTCACCACAGAAGGGGGCGCCTGGCACCCTCCACTTT; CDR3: CASSPQKGAPGTLHF
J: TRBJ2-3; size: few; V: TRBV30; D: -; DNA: TGTGCCTGGATCTCCCTTGGGGGAAACACAGATACGCAGTATTTT; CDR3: CAWISLGGNTDTQYF
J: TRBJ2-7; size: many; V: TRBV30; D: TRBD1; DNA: TGTGCCTGGAGTGACCCGGGACAGAACTACGAGCAGTACTTC; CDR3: CAWSDPGQNYEQYF
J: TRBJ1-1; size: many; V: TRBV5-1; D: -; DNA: TGCGCCAGCAGGATGGAGGGGCCTGAAGCTTTCTTT; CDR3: CASRMEGPEAFF
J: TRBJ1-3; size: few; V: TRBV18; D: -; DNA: TGTGCCAGCTCACCTACAGGGTATGGAAACACCATATATTTT; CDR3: CASSPTGYGNTIYF
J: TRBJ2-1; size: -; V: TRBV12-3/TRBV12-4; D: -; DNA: TGTGCCAGCAGTCCACCCGAGGGTTTCAATGAGCAGTTCTTC; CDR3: CASSPPEGFNEQFF
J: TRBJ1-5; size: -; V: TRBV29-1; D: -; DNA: TGCAGCGTTGTAAGTGGGATCAGCAATCAGCCCCAGCATTTT; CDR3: CSVVSGISNQPQHF
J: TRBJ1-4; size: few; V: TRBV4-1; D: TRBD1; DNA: TGCGCCAGCAGCCAAGGGGCCCAGGGGGCAGGAAAACTGTTTTTT; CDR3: CASSQGAQGAGKLFF
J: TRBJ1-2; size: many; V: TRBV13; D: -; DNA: TGTGCCAGCAGCTTACAGGGATCGTTCTATGGCTACACCTTC; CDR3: CASSLQGSFYGYTF
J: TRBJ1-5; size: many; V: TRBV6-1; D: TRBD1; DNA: TGTGCCAGCAGTAGGACAGGGGAAAGGCAGCCCCAGCATTTT; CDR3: CASSRTGERQPQHF
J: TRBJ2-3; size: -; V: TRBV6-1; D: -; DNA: TGTGCCAGCTTGGGGACACCTAGCACAGATACGCAGTATTTT; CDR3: CASLGTPSTDTQYF
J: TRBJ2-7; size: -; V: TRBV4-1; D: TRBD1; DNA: TGCGCCAGCAGCCAGACAGGGAACCACGAGCAGTACTTC; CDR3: CASSQTGNHEQYF
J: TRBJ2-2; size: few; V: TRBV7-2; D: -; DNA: TGTGCCAGCAGCCACTACAACGTCGGGGAGCTGTTTTTT; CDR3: CASSHYNVGELFF
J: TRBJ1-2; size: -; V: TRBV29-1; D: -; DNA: TGCAGCGTTCCCGGGACGGTGGTCTATGGCTACACCTTC; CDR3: CSVPGTVVYGYTF
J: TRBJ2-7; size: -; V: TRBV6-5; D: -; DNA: TGTGCCAGCAGTTACTCGGGAACGGGGCTCTCCTACGAGCAGTACTTC; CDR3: CASSYSGTGLSYEQYF
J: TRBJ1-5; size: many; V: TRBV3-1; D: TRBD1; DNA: TGTGCCAGCAGCCAGGAAACAGGGGTTCCCAATCAGCCCCAGCATTTT; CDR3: CASSQETGVPNQPQHF
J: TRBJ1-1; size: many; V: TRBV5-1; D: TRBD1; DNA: TGCGCCAGCAGCCCCGGACAGGGTTGGACTGAAGCTTTCTTT; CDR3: CASSPGQGWTEAFF
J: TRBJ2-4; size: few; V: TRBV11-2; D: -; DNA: TGTGCCAGCAGCTCAAGAGGGGGGGGCAGTTTTATAAACATTCAGTACTTC; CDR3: CASSSRGGGSFINIQYF
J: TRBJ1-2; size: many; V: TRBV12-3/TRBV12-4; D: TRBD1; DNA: TGTGCCAGCAGCGCGGGCGGACAGGGCTACACGGGCTACACCTTC; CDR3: CASSAGGQGYTGYTF
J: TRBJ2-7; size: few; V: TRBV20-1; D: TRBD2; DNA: TGCAGTGCTAGCTTCGCGGGGGGCCCCGCCTACGAGCAGTACTTC; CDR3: CSASFAGGPAYEQYF
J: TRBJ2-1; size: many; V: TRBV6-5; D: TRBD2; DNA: TGTGCCAGCAGTAGCTCTAGCGGGGGGGCTATATATGAGCAGTTCTTC; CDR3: CASSSSSGGAIYEQFF
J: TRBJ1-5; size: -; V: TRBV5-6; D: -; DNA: TGTGCCAGCAGCTCCCAGGGTCAATCTAGCAATCAGCCCCAGCATTTT; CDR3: CASSSQGQSSNQPQHF
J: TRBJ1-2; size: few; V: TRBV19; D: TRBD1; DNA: TGTGCCAGTACGTACGGATTGGACAGGGTTAATGGCTACACCTTC; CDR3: CASTYGLDRVNGYTF
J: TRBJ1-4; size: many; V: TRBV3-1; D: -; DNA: TGTGCCAGCAACCAAGGGAATGAAAAACTGTTTTTT; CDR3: CASNQGNEKLFF
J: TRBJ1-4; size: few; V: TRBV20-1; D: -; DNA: TGCAGTGCAACCGGGACAATGGGGGAAAAACTGTTTTTT; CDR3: CSATGTMGEKLFF
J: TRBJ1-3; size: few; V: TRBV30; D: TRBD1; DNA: TGTGCCTGGGGGACAGGGGGACCTGGAAACACCATATATTTT; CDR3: CAWGTGGPGNTIYF
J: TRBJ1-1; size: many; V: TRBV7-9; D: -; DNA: TGTGCCAGCGATCGTCTGGGATTCACTGAAGCTTTCTTT; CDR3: CASDRLGFTEAFF